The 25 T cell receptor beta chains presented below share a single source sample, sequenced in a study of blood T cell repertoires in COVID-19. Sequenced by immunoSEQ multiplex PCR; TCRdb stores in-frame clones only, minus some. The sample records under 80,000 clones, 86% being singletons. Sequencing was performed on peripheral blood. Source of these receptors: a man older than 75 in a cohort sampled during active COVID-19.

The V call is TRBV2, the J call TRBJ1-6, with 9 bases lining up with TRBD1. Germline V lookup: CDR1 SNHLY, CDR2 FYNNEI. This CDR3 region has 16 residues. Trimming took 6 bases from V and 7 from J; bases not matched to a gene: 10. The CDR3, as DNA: TGTGCCAGCAGAGGGGACAGGGCGATTTACAATTCACCCCTCCACTTT. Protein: CASRGDRAIYNSPLHF.

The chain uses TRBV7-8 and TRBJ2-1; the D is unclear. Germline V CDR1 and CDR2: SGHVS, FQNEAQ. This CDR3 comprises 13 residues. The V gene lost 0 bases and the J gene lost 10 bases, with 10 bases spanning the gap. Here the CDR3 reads CASSLAREREQFF. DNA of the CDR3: TGTGCCAGCAGCTTAGCGAGAGAGAGGGAGCAGTTCTTC.

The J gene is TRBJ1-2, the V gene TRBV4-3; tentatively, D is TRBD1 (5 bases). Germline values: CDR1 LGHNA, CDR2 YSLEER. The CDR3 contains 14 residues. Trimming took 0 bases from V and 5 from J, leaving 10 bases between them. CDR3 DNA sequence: TGCGCCAGCAGCCAAGATCAGGCAGGGTATGGCTACACCTTC. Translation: CASSQDQAGYGYTF.

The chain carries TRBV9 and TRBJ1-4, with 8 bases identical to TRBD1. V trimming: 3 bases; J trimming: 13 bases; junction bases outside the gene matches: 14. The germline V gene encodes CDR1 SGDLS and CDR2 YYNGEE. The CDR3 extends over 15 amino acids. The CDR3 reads CASSALRQGIVGLFF. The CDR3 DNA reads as TGTGCCAGCAGCGCACTTCGACAGGGGATTGTTGGACTGTTTTTT.

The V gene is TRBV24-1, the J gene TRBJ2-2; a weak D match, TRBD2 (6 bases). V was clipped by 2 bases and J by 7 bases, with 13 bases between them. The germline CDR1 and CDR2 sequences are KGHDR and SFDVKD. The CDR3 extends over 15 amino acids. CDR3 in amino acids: CATSDYGGPLGELFF. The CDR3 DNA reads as TGTGCCACCAGTGATTACGGGGGACCCCTCGGGGAGCTGTTTTTT.

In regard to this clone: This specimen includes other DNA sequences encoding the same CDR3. CDR3 sequence (DNA): TGTGCCAGTAGTAGACAGAGCTATAGCAATCAGCCCCAGCATTTT. Its translation is CASSRQSYSNQPQHF. V gene TRBV19 combines with J gene TRBJ1-5, with D possibly TRBD1 on 5 matching bases. V was pared by 4 bases and J by 0 bases, with 10 bases between. The germline gives CDR1 LNHDA, CDR2 SQIVND (reference sequence). The CDR3 runs to 15 residues.

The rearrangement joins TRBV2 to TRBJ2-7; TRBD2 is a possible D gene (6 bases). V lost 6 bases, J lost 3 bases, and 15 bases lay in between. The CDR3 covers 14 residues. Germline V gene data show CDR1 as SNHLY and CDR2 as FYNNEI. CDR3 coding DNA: TGTGCCAGCAGGGCCCTCCGGGAGCTCTACGAGCAGTACTTC. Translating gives CASRALRELYEQYF.

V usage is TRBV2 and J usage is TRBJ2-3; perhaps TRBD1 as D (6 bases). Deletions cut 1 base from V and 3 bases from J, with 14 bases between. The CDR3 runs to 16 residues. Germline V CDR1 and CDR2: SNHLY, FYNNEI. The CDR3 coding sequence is TGTGCCAGCAGTGAAGGGACAGTTAAAGCAACAGATACGCAGTATTTT. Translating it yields CASSEGTVKATDTQYF.

The CDR3 spells CASSPITGGNQPQHF. CDR3 sequence (DNA): TGTGCCAGCAGTCCGATCACAGGGGGCAATCAGCCCCAGCATTTT. This chain links TRBV6-2 or TRBV6-3 with TRBJ1-5; 7 nucleotides match TRBD1. Trimming at V came to 5 bases and at J to 2 bases, leaving 6 bases not matched to a gene. Germline V gene lookup returns CDR1 MNHEY and CDR2 SVGEGT. The CDR3 loop spans 15 amino acids.

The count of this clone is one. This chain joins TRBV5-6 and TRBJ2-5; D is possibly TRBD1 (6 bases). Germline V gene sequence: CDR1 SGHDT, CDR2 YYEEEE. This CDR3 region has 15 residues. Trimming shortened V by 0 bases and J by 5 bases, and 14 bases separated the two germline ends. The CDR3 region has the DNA TGTGCCAGCAGCTTGGGACAGGCAAGGGGGGAGACCCAGTACTTC. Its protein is CASSLGQARGETQYF.

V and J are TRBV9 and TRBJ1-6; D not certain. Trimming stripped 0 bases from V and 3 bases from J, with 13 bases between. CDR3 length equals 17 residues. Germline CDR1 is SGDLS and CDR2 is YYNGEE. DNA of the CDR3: TGTGCCAGCAGCGTAGGGGTGGGTGGAGGCTATAATTCACCCCTCCACTTT. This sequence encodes CASSVGVGGGYNSPLHF.

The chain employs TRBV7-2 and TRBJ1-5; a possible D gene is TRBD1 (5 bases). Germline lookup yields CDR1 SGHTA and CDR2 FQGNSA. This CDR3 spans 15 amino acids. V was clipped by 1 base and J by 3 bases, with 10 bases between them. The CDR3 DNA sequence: TGTGCCAGCAGCTTAGGGCAGGGCCTCAATCAGCCCCAGCATTTT. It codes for CASSLGQGLNQPQHF.

CDR3 nucleotide sequence: TGTGCCAGTAGTCGTCGGGGTGAGACCCAGTACTTC. This codes for CASSRRGETQYF. The chain links TRBV19 to TRBJ2-5, with D perhaps matching TRBD2 (5 bases). CDR3 length: 12 residues. Germline values: CDR1 LNHDA, CDR2 SQIVND (reference sequence). V was trimmed by 5 bases and J by 5 bases, leaving 9 bases between them.

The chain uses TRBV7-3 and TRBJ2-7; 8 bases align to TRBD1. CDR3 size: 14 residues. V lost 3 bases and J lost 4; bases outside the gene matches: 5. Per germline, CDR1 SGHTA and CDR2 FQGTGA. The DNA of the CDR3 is TGTGCCAGCAGCTTTACAGGGGGTGGGTACGAGCAGTACTTC. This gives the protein CASSFTGGGYEQYF.

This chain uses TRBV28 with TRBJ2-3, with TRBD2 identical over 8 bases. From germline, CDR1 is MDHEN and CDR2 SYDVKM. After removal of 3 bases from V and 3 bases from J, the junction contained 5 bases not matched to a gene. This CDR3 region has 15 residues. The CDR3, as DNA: TGTGCCAGCAGTTTTTCGGGACTAGGGACAGATACGCAGTATTTT. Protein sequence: CASSFSGLGTDTQYF.

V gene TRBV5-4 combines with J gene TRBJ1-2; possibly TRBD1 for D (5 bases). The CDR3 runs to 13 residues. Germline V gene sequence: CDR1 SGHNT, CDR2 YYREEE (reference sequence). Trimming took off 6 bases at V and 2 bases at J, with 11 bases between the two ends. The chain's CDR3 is CASKPGENYGYTF. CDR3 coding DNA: TGTGCCAGCAAACCGGGGGAGAACTATGGCTACACCTTC.

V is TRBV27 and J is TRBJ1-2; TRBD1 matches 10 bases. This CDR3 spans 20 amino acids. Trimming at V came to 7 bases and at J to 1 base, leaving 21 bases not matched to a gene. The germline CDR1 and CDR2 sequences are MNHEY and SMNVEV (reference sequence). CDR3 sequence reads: CASTPAPVGTGVRVNYGYTF. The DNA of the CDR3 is TGTGCCAGCACCCCTGCCCCCGTAGGGACAGGGGTTAGGGTTAACTATGGCTACACCTTC.

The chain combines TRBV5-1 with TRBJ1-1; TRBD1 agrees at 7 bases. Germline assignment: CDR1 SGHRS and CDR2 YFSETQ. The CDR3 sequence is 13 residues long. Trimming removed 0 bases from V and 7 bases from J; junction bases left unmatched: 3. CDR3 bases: TGCGCCAGCAGCTTGGGGGACAGTAGTGAAGCTTTCTTT. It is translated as CASSLGDSSEAFF.

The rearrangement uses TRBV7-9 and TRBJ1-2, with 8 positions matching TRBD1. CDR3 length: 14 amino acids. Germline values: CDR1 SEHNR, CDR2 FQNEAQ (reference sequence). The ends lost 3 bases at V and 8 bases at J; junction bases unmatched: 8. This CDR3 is CASSLAGGDGGYTF. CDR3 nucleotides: TGTGCCAGCAGCTTGGCAGGGGGCGATGGGGGCTACACCTTC.

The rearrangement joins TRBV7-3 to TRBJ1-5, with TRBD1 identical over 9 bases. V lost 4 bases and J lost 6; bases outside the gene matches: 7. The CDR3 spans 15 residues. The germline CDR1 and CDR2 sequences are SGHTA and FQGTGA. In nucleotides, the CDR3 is TGTGCCAGCAGCTCTCCCGGGACAGGGATTCAGCCCCAGCATTTT. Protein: CASSSPGTGIQPQHF.

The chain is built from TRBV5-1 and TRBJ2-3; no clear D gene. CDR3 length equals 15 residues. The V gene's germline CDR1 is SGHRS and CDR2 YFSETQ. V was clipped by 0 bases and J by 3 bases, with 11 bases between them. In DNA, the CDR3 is TGCGCCAGCAGCTTGGCCATAGTGTTGACAGATACGCAGTATTTT. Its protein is CASSLAIVLTDTQYF.

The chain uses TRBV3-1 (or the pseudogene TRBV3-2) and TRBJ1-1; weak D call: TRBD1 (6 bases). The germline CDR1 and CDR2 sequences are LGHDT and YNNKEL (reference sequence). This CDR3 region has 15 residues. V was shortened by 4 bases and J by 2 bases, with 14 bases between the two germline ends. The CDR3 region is CASSRSSGVNTEAFF. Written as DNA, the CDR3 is TGTGCCAGCAGCCGCAGCTCAGGGGTTAACACTGAAGCTTTCTTT.

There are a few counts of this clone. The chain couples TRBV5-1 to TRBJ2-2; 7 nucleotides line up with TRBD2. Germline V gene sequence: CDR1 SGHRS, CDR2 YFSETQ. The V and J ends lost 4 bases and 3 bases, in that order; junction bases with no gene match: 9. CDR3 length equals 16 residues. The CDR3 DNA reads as TGCGCCAGCAGCGCAATTGGCGGGGGTGACACCGGGGAGCTGTTTTTT. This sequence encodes CASSAIGGGDTGELFF.

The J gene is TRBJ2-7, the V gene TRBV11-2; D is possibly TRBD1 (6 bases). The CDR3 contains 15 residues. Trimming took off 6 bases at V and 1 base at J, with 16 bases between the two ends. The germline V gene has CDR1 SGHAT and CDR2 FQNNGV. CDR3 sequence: CASRRDNRGSYEQYF. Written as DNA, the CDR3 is TGTGCCAGCAGGAGGGACAATCGTGGGTCCTACGAGCAGTACTTC.

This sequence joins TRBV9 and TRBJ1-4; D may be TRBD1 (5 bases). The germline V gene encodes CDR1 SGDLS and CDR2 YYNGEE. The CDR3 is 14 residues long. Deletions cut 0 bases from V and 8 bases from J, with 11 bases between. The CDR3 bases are TGTGCCAGCAGCGTAGATTGGGGGGGAGAAAAACTGTTTTTT. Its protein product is CASSVDWGGEKLFF.